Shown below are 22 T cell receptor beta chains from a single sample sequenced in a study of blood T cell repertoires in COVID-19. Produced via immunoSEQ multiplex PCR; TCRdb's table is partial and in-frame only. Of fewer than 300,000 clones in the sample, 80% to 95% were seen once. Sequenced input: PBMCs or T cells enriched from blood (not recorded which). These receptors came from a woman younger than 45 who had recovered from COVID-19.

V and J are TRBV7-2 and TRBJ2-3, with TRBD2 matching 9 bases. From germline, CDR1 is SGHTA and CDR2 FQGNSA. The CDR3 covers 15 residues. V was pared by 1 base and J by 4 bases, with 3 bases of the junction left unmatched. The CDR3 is CASSLGSGGSDTQYF. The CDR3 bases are TGTGCCAGCAGCTTAGGAAGCGGGGGGTCAGATACGCAGTATTTT.

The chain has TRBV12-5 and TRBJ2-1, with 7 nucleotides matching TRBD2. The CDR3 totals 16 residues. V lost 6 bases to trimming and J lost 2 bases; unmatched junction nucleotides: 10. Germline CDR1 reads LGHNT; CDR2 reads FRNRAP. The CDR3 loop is CASGPGVAGAYNEQFF. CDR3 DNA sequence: TGTGCTAGTGGCCCCGGGGTGGCGGGGGCCTACAATGAGCAGTTCTTC.

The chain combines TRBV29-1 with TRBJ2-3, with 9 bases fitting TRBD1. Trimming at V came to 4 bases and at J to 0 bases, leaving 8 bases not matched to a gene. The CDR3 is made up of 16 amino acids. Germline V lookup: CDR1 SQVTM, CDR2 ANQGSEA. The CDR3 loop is CSVVLSDRGSTDTQYF. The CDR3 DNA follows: TGCAGCGTTGTTTTATCGGACAGGGGAAGCACAGATACGCAGTATTTT.

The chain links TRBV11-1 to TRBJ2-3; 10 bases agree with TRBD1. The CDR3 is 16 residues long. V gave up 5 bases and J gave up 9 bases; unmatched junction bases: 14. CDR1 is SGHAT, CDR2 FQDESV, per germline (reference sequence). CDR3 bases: TGTGCCAGCAGCCTCAGGACAGGGGGAGCCCCCGTCACGCAGTATTTT. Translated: CASSLRTGGAPVTQYF.

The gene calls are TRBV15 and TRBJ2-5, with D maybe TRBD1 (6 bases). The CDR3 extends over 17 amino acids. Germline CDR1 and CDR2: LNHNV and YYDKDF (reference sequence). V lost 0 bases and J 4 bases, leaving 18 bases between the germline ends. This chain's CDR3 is CATSREWGRIVLETQYF. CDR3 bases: TGTGCCACCAGCAGAGAATGGGGGCGTATTGTCCTAGAGACCCAGTACTTC. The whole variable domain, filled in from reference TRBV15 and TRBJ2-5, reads DAMVIQNPRYQVTQFGKPVTLSCSQTLNHNVMYWYQQKSSQAPKLLFHYYDKDFNNEADTPDNFQSRRPNTSFCFLDIRSPGLGDTAMYLCATSREWGRIVLETQYFGPGTRLLVL.

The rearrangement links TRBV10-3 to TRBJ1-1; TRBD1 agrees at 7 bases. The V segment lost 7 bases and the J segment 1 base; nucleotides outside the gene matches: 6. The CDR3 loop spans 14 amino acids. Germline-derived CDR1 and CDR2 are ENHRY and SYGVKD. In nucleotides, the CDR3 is TGTGCCATCAACCCCGGGACAGCGAACACTGAAGCTTTCTTT. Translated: CAINPGTANTEAFF.

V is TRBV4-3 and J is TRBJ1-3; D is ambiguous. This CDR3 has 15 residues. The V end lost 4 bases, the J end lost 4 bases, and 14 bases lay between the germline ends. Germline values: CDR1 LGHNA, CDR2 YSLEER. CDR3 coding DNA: TGCGCCAGCAGCCCGAGCGCCCCGGGGGGAAACACCATATATTTT. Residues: CASSPSAPGGNTIYF.

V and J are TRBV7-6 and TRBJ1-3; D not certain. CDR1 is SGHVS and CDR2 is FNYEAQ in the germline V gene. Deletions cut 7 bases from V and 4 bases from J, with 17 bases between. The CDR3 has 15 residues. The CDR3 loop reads CASIGLGSGGNTIYF. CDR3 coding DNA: TGTGCCAGCATCGGATTGGGCAGCGGAGGAAACACCATATATTTT.

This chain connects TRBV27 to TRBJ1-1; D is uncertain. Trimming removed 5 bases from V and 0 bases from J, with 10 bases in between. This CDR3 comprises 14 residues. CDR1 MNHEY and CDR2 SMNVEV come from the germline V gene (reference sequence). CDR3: CASSRQAMNTEAFF. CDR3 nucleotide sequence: TGTGCCAGCAGTCGGCAGGCAATGAACACTGAAGCTTTCTTT.

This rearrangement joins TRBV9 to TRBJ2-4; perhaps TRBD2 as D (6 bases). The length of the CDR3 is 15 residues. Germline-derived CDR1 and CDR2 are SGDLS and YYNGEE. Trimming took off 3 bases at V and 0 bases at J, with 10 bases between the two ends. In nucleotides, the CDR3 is TGTGCCAGCAGCGGGGGGGTCTTAGCCAAAAACATTCAGTACTTC. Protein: CASSGGVLAKNIQYF.

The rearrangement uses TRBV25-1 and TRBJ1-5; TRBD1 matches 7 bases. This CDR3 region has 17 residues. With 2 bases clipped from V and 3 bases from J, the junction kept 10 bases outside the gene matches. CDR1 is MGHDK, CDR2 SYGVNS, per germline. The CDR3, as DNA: TGTGCCAGCAGTGAAAGGAAAAGGGGGCTCGACAATCAGCCCCAGCATTTT. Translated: CASSERKRGLDNQPQHF. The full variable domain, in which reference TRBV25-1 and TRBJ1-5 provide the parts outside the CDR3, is EADIYQTPRYLVIGTGKKITLECSQTMGHDKMYWYQQDPGMELHLIHYSYGVNSTEKGDLSSESTVSRIRTEHFPLTLESARPSHTSQYLCASSERKRGLDNQPQHFGDGTRLSIL.

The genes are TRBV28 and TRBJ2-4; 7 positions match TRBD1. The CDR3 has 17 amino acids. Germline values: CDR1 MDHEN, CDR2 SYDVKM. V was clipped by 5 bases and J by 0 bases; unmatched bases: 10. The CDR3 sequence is CASSKIRGPLAKNIQYF. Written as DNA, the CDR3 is TGTGCCAGCAGTAAAATAAGGGGGCCACTAGCCAAAAACATTCAGTACTTC.

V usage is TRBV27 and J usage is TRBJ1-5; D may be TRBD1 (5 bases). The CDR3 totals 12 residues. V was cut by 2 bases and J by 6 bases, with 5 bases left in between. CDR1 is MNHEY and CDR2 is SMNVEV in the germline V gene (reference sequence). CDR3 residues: CASSLRGQPQHF. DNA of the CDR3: TGTGCCAGCAGTTTAAGGGGTCAGCCCCAGCATTTT.

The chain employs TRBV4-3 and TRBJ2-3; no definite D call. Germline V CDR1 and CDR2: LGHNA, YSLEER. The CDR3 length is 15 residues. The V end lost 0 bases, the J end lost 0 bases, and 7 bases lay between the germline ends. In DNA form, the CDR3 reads TGCGCCAGCAGCCAAGAGATCACTAGCACAGATACGCAGTATTTT. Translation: CASSQEITSTDTQYF.

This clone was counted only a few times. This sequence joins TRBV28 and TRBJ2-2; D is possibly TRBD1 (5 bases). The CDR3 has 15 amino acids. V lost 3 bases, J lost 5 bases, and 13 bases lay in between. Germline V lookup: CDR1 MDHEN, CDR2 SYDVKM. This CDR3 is CASSLEQVVTGELFF. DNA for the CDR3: TGTGCCAGCAGTTTGGAACAGGTAGTGACCGGGGAGCTGTTTTTT.

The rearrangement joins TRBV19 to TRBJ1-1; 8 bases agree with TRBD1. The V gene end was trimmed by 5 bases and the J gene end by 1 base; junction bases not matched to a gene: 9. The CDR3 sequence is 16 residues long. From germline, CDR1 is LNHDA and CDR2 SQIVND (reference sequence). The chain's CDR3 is CASSSLIGTGNTEAFF. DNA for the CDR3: TGTGCCAGTAGTTCATTAATCGGGACAGGGAACACTGAAGCTTTCTTT.

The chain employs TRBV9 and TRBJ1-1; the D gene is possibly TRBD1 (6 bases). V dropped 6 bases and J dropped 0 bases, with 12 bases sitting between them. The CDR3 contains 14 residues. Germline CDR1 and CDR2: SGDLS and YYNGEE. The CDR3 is CASKIRTVNTEAFF. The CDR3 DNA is TGTGCCAGCAAAATAAGGACAGTGAACACTGAAGCTTTCTTT.

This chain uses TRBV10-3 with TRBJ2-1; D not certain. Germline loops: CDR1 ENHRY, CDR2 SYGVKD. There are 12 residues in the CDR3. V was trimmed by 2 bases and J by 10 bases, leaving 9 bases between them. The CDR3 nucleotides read TGTGCCATCAGTGAGGAGCAAGTAGAGCAGTTCTTC. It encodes CAISEEQVEQFF.

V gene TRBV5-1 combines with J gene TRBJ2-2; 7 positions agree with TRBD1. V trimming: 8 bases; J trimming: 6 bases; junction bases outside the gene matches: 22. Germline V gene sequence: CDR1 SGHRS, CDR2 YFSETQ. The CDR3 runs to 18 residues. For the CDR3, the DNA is TGCGCCAGGCACCGGGACAGCCGGGTTAGGGAAAACTCCGGGGAGCTGTTTTTT. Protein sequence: CARHRDSRVRENSGELFF. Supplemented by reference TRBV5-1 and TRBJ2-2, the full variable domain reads KAGVTQTPRYLIKTRGQQVTLSCSPISGHRSVSWYQQTPGQGLQFLFEYFSETQRNKGNFPGRFSGRQFSNSRSEMNVSTLELGDSALYLCARHRDSRVRENSGELFFGEGSRLTVL.

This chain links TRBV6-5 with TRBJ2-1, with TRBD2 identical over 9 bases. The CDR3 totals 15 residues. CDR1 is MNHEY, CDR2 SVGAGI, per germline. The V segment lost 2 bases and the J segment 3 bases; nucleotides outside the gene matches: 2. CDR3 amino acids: CASSYAGGIYNEQFF. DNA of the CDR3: TGTGCCAGCAGTTACGCGGGAGGGATCTACAATGAGCAGTTCTTC.

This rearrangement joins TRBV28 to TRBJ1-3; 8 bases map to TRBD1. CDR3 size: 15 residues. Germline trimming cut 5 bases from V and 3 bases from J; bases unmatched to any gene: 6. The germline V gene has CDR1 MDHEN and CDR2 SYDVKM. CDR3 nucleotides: TGTGCCAGCAGTGAGGACAGGGTATTTGGAAACACCATATATTTT. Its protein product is CASSEDRVFGNTIYF.

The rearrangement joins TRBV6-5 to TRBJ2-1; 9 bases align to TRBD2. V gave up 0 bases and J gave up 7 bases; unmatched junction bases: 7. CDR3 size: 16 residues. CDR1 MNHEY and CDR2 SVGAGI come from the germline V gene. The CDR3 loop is CASSYSRAGGWNEQFF. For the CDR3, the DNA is TGTGCCAGCAGTTACTCGAGGGCGGGAGGGTGGAATGAGCAGTTCTTC.